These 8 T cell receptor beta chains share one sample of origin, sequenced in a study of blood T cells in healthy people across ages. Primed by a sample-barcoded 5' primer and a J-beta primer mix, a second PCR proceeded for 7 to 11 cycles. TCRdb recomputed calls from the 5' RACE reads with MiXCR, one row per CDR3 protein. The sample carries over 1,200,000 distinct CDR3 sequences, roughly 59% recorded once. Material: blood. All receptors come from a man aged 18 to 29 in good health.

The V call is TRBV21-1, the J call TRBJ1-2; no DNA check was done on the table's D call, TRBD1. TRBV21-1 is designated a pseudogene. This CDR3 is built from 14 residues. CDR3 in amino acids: CASSVPGRVYGYTF. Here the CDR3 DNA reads TGTGCCAGCAGCGTCCCGGGACGGGTCTATGGCTACACCTTC.

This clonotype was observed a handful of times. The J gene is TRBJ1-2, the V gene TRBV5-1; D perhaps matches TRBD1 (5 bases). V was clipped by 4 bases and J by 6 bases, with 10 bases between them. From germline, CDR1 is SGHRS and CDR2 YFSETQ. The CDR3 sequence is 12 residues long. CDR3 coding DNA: TGCGCCAGCAGCCATACAGGAGATGGCTACACCTTC. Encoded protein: CASSHTGDGYTF. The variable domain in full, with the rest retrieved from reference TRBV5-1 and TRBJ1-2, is KAGVTQTPRYLIKTRGQQVTLSCSPISGHRSVSWYQQTPGQGLQFLFEYFSETQRNKGNFPGRFSGRQFSNSRSEMNVSTLELGDSALYLCASSHTGDGYTFGSGTRLTVV.

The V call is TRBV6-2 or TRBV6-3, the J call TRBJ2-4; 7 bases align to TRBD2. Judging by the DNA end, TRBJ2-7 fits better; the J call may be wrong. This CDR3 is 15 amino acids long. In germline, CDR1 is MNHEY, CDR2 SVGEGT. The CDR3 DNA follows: TGTGCCAGCAGTTATGGGGAGGGGAATCCCTACGAGCAGTACTTC. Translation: CASSYGEGNPYEQYF.

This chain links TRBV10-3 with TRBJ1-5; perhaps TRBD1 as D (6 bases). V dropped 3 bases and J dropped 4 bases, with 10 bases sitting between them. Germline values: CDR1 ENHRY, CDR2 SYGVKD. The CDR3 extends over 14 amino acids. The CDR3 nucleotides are TGTGCCATCAGTGACTTGGACAGAAATCAGCCCCAGCATTTT. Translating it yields CAISDLDRNQPQHF.

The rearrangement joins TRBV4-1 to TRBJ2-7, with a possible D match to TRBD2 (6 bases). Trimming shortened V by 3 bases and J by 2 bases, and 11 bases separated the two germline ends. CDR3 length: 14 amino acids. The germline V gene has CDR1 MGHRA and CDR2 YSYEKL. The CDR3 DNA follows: TGCGCCAGCAGCCAGGGAGGACCGACCTACGAGCAGTACTTC. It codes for CASSQGGPTYEQYF.

The CDR3 is CASSLADGGQPQHF. The CDR3 coding sequence is TGTGCCAGCAGTTTGGCGGACGGGGGTCAGCCCCAGCATTTT. The chain employs TRBV27 and TRBJ1-5, with D perhaps matching TRBD1 (5 bases). Germline V gene data show CDR1 as MNHEY and CDR2 as SMNVEV (reference sequence). The V gene lost 3 bases and the J gene lost 6 bases, with 12 bases spanning the gap. CDR3 length equals 14 residues.

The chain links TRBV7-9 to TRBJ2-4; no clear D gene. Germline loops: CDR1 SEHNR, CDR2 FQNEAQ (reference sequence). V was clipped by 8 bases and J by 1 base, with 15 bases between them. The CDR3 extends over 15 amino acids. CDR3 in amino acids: CASGSPEVAKNIQYF. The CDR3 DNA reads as TGTGCCAGCGGCTCACCCGAGGTGGCCAAAAACATTCAGTACTTC. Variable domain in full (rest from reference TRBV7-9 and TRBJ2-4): DTGVSQNPRHKITKRGQNVTFRCDPISEHNRLYWYRQTLGQGPEFLTYFQNEAQLEKSRLLSDRFSAERPKGSFSTLEIQRTEQGDSAMYLCASGSPEVAKNIQYFGAGTRLSVL.

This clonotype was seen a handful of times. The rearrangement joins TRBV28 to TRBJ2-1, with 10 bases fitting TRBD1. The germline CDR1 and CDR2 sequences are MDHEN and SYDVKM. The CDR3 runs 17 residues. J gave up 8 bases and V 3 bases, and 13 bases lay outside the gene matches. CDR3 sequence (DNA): TGTGCCAGCAGTTTGGATTCTCCGGGACAGGGGTATCATGAGCAGTTCTTC. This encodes CASSLDSPGQGYHEQFF.